One and the same sample provided the 27 T cell receptor beta chains below, sequenced in a study of T cells in Graves' hyperthyroidism and ophthalmopathy. The CDR3 regions of TCR beta were amplified from RNA transcripts. Primed by the HTBI set, a first-round RT-PCR was run on the TCR CDR3. Each CDR3 protein gets one entry after TCRdb re-called the multiplex PCR reads with MiXCR. Here the sample spans 300,000 to 500,000 distinct CDR3 sequences, around 14% being singletons. Sequencing used blood. These receptors were taken from a woman aged 25-40 years with Graves' hyperthyroidism.

This clonotype showed up many times. J is TRBJ2-7 and V is TRBV6-2 or TRBV6-3, with 10 bases fitting TRBD2. V was clipped by 4 bases and J by 3 bases; unmatched bases: 12. In germline, CDR1 is MNHEY, CDR2 SVGEGT. The CDR3 has 17 residues. CDR3 nucleotides: TGTGCCAGCAGTTCACCAGCGGGAGGGCCGATGAACTACGAGCAGTACTTC. Translating gives CASSSPAGGPMNYEQYF.

This sequence joins TRBV5-1 and TRBJ2-5, with D hard to call. The germline CDR1 and CDR2 sequences are SGHRS and YFSETQ. V lost 2 bases, J lost 0 bases, and 11 bases lay in between. The CDR3 length is 15 residues. The CDR3 nucleotides are TGCGCCAGCAGCTTAGAACGTGCGGACCAAGAGACCCAGTACTTC. Protein sequence: CASSLERADQETQYF.

Note on this clonotype: One junction end disagrees with the germline gene, perhaps due to a read error. The CDR3 is CASSFRGLGGLAGGLAKSIQYF. CDR3 DNA sequence: TGTGCCAGCAGTTTCAGGGGGTTGGGGGGACTAGCGGGAGGGCTAGCCAAAAGCATTCAGTACTTC. V is TRBV27 and J is TRBJ2-4, with 16 positions matching TRBD2. Germline V gene sequence: CDR1 MNHEY, CDR2 SMNVEV (reference sequence). This CDR3 has 22 amino acids.

This clonotype was recorded many times. The genes are TRBV29-1 and TRBJ2-7, with TRBD1 matching over 9 bases. This CDR3 is 14 amino acids long. Germline CDR1 is SQVTM and CDR2 is ANQGSEA. The V segment lost 5 bases and the J segment 1 base; nucleotides outside the gene matches: 6. The CDR3 sequence is CSVFPGTGSYEQYF. The CDR3 region has the DNA TGCAGCGTTTTCCCCGGGACAGGGTCCTACGAGCAGTACTTC.

This clonotype came up many times. The chain employs TRBV6-1 and TRBJ1-5; 10 nucleotides agree with TRBD1. With 6 bases clipped from V and 2 bases from J, the junction kept 7 bases outside the gene matches. Germline loops: CDR1 MNHNS, CDR2 SASEGT. The CDR3 contains 16 residues. This chain's CDR3 is CASRRQGASGNQPQHF. The CDR3 bases are TGTGCCAGCAGACGACAGGGGGCCTCCGGCAATCAGCCCCAGCATTTT.

This clonotype has a count of ten or more. The genes are TRBV28 and TRBJ1-2; D might be TRBD1 (6 bases). CDR3 length: 15 amino acids. CDR1 and CDR2 from the germline V gene are MDHEN and SYDVKM. V was pared by 2 bases and J by 3 bases, with 13 bases between. CDR3 residues: CASSLGTTGYYGYTF. Here the CDR3 DNA reads TGTGCCAGCAGTTTAGGCACAACAGGGTACTATGGCTACACCTTC.

The V and J genes are TRBV28 and TRBJ2-7, with D possibly matching TRBD2 (5 bases). Trimming shortened V by 1 base and J by 4 bases, and 14 bases separated the two germline ends. Germline V lookup: CDR1 MDHEN, CDR2 SYDVKM. The CDR3 spans 15 residues. CDR3 sequence: CASSLFGEIGYEQYF. The DNA of the CDR3 is TGTGCCAGCAGTTTATTCGGGGAAATCGGGTACGAGCAGTACTTC. Full variable domain (missing parts from reference TRBV28 and TRBJ2-7): DVKVTQSSRYLVKRTGEKVFLECVQDMDHENMFWYRQDPGLGLRLIYFSYDVKMKEKGDIPEGYSVSREKKERFSLILESASTNQTSMYLCASSLFGEIGYEQYFGPGTRLTVT.

This clonotype was observed a few times. The chain has TRBV6-1 and TRBJ1-5; TRBD1 is a possible D gene (5 bases). Germline assignment: CDR1 MNHNS and CDR2 SASEGT. V lost 0 bases to trimming and J lost 0 bases, with 9 bases between them. The CDR3 sequence is 16 residues long. The CDR3, as DNA: TGTGCCAGCAGTGAAGCGCCCAGGGCTAGCAATCAGCCCCAGCATTTT. It is translated as CASSEAPRASNQPQHF.

This clonotype was detected many times. The genes are TRBV30 and TRBJ2-1; 7 nucleotides agree with TRBD2. The CDR3 extends over 14 amino acids. Germline V gene sequence: CDR1 GTSNPN, CDR2 SVGIG (reference sequence). Losses at the gene ends were 2 bases for V and 12 bases for J; bases not matched to a gene: 13. CDR3 sequence reads: CAWSPASGSIGQFF. The CDR3 region has the DNA TGTGCCTGGAGTCCGGCTAGCGGAAGTATAGGGCAGTTCTTC.

The chain couples TRBV6-2 or TRBV6-3 to TRBJ2-1, with D possibly called TRBD1 or TRBD2 (5 bases each). CDR3 length: 13 amino acids. Germline values: CDR1 MNHEY, CDR2 SVGEGT. Trimming removed 8 bases at V and 7 bases at J, with 15 bases between. The CDR3 nucleotides read TGTGCCAGCGGTCGGGGCTCGTGGAATGAGCAGTTCTTC. Protein: CASGRGSWNEQFF.

The J gene is TRBJ1-6, the V gene TRBV25-1; D gene ambiguous. The V gene's germline CDR1 is MGHDK and CDR2 SYGVNS. The CDR3 has 14 amino acids. Deletions cut 2 bases from V and 5 bases from J, with 7 bases between. CDR3 in DNA: TGTGCCAGCAGTGAAGGAGGGAATAATTCACCCCTCCACTTT. Residues: CASSEGGNNSPLHF.

As for this clonotype: One end of the junction fails to match germline, which may point to a read error. The chain recombines TRBV28 with TRBJ2-5, with D possibly being TRBD1 (5 bases). Germline CDR1 MDHEN, CDR2 SYDVKM. The CDR3 runs to 13 residues. The CDR3 protein is CASSLTGLEAQHF. CDR3 nucleotide sequence: TGTGCCAGCAGTCTCACAGGCCTAGAGGCCCAGCACTTC.

This clonotype showed up just a few times. The chain carries TRBV10-3 and TRBJ2-3, with TRBD2 as a possible D gene (5 bases). Germline V gene sequence: CDR1 ENHRY, CDR2 SYGVKD. The CDR3 spans 15 residues. The V end was cut by 2 bases, the J end by 0 bases, with 9 bases between. Here the CDR3 DNA reads TGTGCCATCAGTGAGCCCGCGGGCAGCACAGATACGCAGTATTTT. Its protein is CAISEPAGSTDTQYF.

J is TRBJ2-6 and V is TRBV11-2; D is perhaps TRBD1 or TRBD2 (5 bases each). The CDR3 is 17 amino acids. Trimming took off 1 base at V and 2 bases at J, with 12 bases between the two ends. In germline, CDR1 is SGHAT, CDR2 FQNNGV. CDR3 sequence reads: CASSLVSGTPGANVLTF. The CDR3 bases are TGTGCCAGCAGCTTAGTTTCCGGGACCCCTGGGGCCAACGTCCTGACTTTC.

This clonotype has just a few counts. This chain uses TRBV20-1 with TRBJ2-7; TRBD1 matches at 8 bases. CDR1 is DFQATT, CDR2 SNEGSKA, per germline (reference sequence). V lost 0 bases and J lost 2; bases outside the gene matches: 6. This CDR3 contains 15 residues. CDR3 protein: CSARDPDRDPYEQYF. DNA of the CDR3: TGCAGTGCTAGAGACCCGGACAGGGACCCCTACGAGCAGTACTTC.

The chain couples TRBV5-6 to TRBJ1-5, with 7 positions matching TRBD1. Per germline, CDR1 SGHDT and CDR2 YYEEEE. The length of the CDR3 is 15 residues. Trimming cost V 2 bases and J 5 bases; bases outside gene matches: 7. The chain's CDR3 is CASSLSDREHQPQHF. The CDR3 DNA follows: TGTGCCAGCAGCTTATCTGACAGGGAGCATCAGCCCCAGCATTTT.

The V and J genes are TRBV6-1 and TRBJ2-5; D is tentatively TRBD1 or TRBD2 (5 bases each). V lost 7 bases and J 12 bases, leaving 21 bases between the germline ends. The CDR3 has 13 residues. Germline loops: CDR1 MNHNS, CDR2 SASEGT. This chain's CDR3 is CASKGRTQASEYF. Here the CDR3 DNA reads TGTGCCAGCAAGGGACGGACTCAGGCGTCGGAGTACTTC.

The rearrangement links TRBV28 to TRBJ2-3, with 8 bases fitting TRBD2. Trimming at V came to 3 bases and at J to 5 bases, leaving 13 bases not matched to a gene. Germline V CDR1 and CDR2: MDHEN, SYDVKM. The CDR3 totals 17 residues. The CDR3: CASSLSTGGGVRDTQYF. CDR3 sequence (DNA): TGTGCCAGCAGTTTGTCGACCGGGGGGGGAGTTAGAGATACGCAGTATTTT.

The chain has TRBV27 and TRBJ2-3; D gene ambiguous. The CDR3 consists of 12 residues. Looked up from germline, CDR1 is MNHEY and CDR2 is SMNVEV (reference sequence). The ends were cut back, 10 bases at V and 2 bases at J, with 10 bases in the middle. Written as DNA, the CDR3 is TGTGCCACCACGGGCCCCACAGATACGCAGTATTTT. Amino acid sequence: CATTGPTDTQYF.

V gene TRBV14 combines with J gene TRBJ2-7; D ambiguous. This CDR3 is 16 amino acids long. CDR1 and CDR2 (germline): SGHDN, FVKESK. V was cut by 0 bases and J by 3 bases, with 15 bases left in between. The CDR3: CASSQEGYTSNYEQYF. As DNA, the CDR3 is TGTGCCAGCAGCCAAGAAGGCTACACCTCAAACTACGAGCAGTACTTC.

This clonotype occurred many times. The CDR3 is CASSQAGAGRYEQYF. The DNA for the CDR3 is TGTGCCAGCAGCCAAGCAGGGGCAGGGCGCTACGAGCAGTACTTC. V is TRBV4-2 and J is TRBJ2-7; D is possibly TRBD1 (6 bases). The CDR3 runs 15 residues. Looked up from germline, CDR1 is LGHNA and CDR2 is YNFKEQ. Trimming stripped 1 base from V and 3 bases from J, with 13 bases between.

This clonotype has a count of ten or more. The chain is built from TRBV6-6 and TRBJ2-7, with D possibly being TRBD1 or TRBD2 (5 bases each). The CDR3 consists of 13 residues. CDR1 is MNHNY, CDR2 SVGAGI, per germline (reference sequence). With 2 bases removed from V and 3 bases from J, the gap between germline ends came to 8 bases. The CDR3 spells CASSYGGVYEQYF. For the CDR3, the DNA is TGTGCCAGCAGTTACGGGGGAGTCTACGAGCAGTACTTC.

This clonotype was seen a few times. This chain connects TRBV20-1 to TRBJ2-2; 13 bases line up with TRBD2. The CDR3 covers 17 residues. The germline V gene encodes CDR1 DFQATT and CDR2 SNEGSKA (reference sequence). J was trimmed by 1 base and V by 6 bases; bases with no gene match: 8. In DNA, the CDR3 is TGCAGTGCAACCGGACTAGCGGGAGTCGTGAACACCGGGGAGCTGTTTTTT. Its translation: CSATGLAGVVNTGELFF.

This clonotype was detected ten times or more. The V and J genes are TRBV10-3 and TRBJ2-3; weak D call: TRBD2 (6 bases). Germline lookup yields CDR1 ENHRY and CDR2 SYGVKD. Trimming removed 7 bases from V and 0 bases from J, with 14 bases in between. CDR3 length: 15 residues. The CDR3: CAIMEAGPSTDTQYF. CDR3 DNA sequence: TGTGCCATCATGGAAGCGGGCCCGAGCACAGATACGCAGTATTTT.

The table lists this clonotype with a few counts. V is TRBV6-1 and J is TRBJ2-3; no clear D. CDR3 length: 14 amino acids. V lost 3 bases and J 6 bases, leaving 13 bases between the germline ends. Germline V gene lookup returns CDR1 MNHNS and CDR2 SASEGT. The CDR3 region has the DNA TGTGCCAGCAGTGACGACTCCCTGAGGGATACGCAGTATTTT. The encoded protein is CASSDDSLRDTQYF.

The chain uses TRBV7-3 and TRBJ2-6; D not certain. Germline V CDR1 and CDR2: SGHTA, FQGTGA. Trimming removed 1 base from V and 6 bases from J, with 16 bases in between. The CDR3 is 17 amino acids. The CDR3 region is CASSLRVGKAVANVLTF. CDR3 nucleotides: TGTGCCAGCAGCTTAAGGGTAGGGAAAGCTGTGGCCAACGTCCTGACTTTC.

This clonotype was counted at least ten times. The gene calls are TRBV28 and TRBJ2-1; 11 bases line up with TRBD2. Trimming took 5 bases from V and 0 from J; bases not matched to a gene: 3. CDR3 length equals 16 residues. Germline CDR1 MDHEN, CDR2 SYDVKM. Written as DNA, the CDR3 is TGTGCCAGCAGTCCCACTAGCGGGAGCTCCTACAATGAGCAGTTCTTC. Protein: CASSPTSGSSYNEQFF. Drawing the rest from reference TRBV28 and TRBJ2-1, the complete variable domain is DVKVTQSSRYLVKRTGEKVFLECVQDMDHENMFWYRQDPGLGLRLIYFSYDVKMKEKGDIPEGYSVSREKKERFSLILESASTNQTSMYLCASSPTSGSSYNEQFFGPGTRLTVL.